Listed below are T cell receptor beta chains from one sample, sequenced in a study of blood T cells in healthy people across ages. In TCRdb, the 5' RACE reads were re-called with MiXCR into one record per CDR3 protein. Of roughly 1,100,000 distinct CDR3 sequences in the sample, 20% to 25% were seen once. In addition, the sample was reused for a study of T cells of mothers and their children.

The source material was blood. Receptors originate from a girl aged 2 to 9 in good health. CDR3s include the opening cysteine and the closing phenylalanine or tryptophan. The order of the fields is J gene, clone size, V gene, D gene, CDR3 protein, CDR3 DNA. A D gene is named only where the DNA matches it firmly. Rows may omit the clone size; those that give it use once, few, many or a size class.

j_gene: TRBJ2-7
abundance: few
v_gene: TRBV4-3
d_gene: NA
CDR3aa: CASSQDLGGQDEQYF
CDR3nt: TGCGCCAGCAGCCAAGATCTTGGGGGACAAGACGAGCAGTACTTC

j_gene: TRBJ2-1
abundance: few
v_gene: TRBV25-1
d_gene: TRBD1
CDR3aa: CASRTGGGLNEQFF
CDR3nt: TGTGCCAGCCGCACAGGGGGCGGTCTCAATGAGCAGTTCTTC

j_gene: TRBJ2-4
abundance: few
v_gene: TRBV27
d_gene: TRBD1
CDR3aa: CASSLGTGVNIQYF
CDR3nt: TGTGCCAGCAGTTTAGGGACAGGGGTAAACATTCAGTACTTC

j_gene: TRBJ2-1
abundance: NA
v_gene: TRBV7-9
d_gene: NA
CDR3aa: CASSFGGSGQDGQFF
CDR3nt: TGTGCCAGCAGCTTTGGAGGGTCAGGGCAGGATGGGCAGTTCTTC

j_gene: TRBJ2-1
abundance: NA
v_gene: TRBV12-3/TRBV12-4
d_gene: TRBD2
CDR3aa: CASSSYSGLAGAGEQFF
CDR3nt: TGTGCCAGCAGCTCTTATTCGGGACTAGCGGGAGCAGGGGAGCAGTTCTTC

j_gene: TRBJ2-1
abundance: NA
v_gene: TRBV20-1
d_gene: TRBD2
CDR3aa: CSAYSGRAYNEQFF
CDR3nt: TGCAGTGCGTATAGCGGGAGGGCCTACAATGAGCAGTTCTTC

j_gene: TRBJ2-2
abundance: NA
v_gene: TRBV2
d_gene: TRBD2
CDR3aa: CASTGLAGYTGELFF
CDR3nt: TGTGCCAGTACGGGACTAGCGGGATACACCGGGGAGCTGTTTTTT

j_gene: TRBJ1-1
abundance: NA
v_gene: TRBV29-1
d_gene: NA
CDR3aa: CSVVTGLMNTEAFF
CDR3nt: TGCAGCGTGGTTACAGGTTTAATGAACACTGAAGCTTTCTTT

j_gene: TRBJ2-1
abundance: few
v_gene: TRBV7-9
d_gene: TRBD2
CDR3aa: CASTVAGGPHEQFF
CDR3nt: TGTGCCAGCACCGTAGCGGGAGGGCCGCATGAGCAGTTCTTC

j_gene: TRBJ1-2
abundance: NA
v_gene: TRBV9
d_gene: NA
CDR3aa: CASSAGEGYGPAIYGYTF
CDR3nt: TGTGCCAGCAGCGCCGGGGAAGGGTATGGCCCCGCGATCTATGGCTACACCTTC

j_gene: TRBJ2-1
abundance: few
v_gene: TRBV9
d_gene: TRBD2
CDR3aa: CASSGGDYLYNEQFF
CDR3nt: TGTGCCAGCAGCGGAGGGGACTACCTCTACAATGAGCAGTTCTTC

j_gene: TRBJ1-1
abundance: NA
v_gene: TRBV5-1
d_gene: NA
CDR3aa: CASSLEGDLGAFF
CDR3nt: TGCGCCAGCAGCTTGGAAGGCGATCTTGGGGCTTTCTTT

j_gene: TRBJ2-5
abundance: once
v_gene: TRBV20-1
d_gene: TRBD1
CDR3aa: CSAYRGWEETQYF
CDR3nt: TGCAGTGCCTACAGGGGGTGGGAGGAGACCCAGTACTTC

j_gene: TRBJ2-3
abundance: NA
v_gene: TRBV7-7
d_gene: TRBD2
CDR3aa: CASGSRPRTSEFTDTQYF
CDR3nt: TGTGCTAGCGGCTCGAGACCCAGAACTAGCGAGTTCACAGATACGCAGTATTTT

j_gene: TRBJ2-1
abundance: few
v_gene: TRBV20-1
d_gene: TRBD2
CDR3aa: CSAESNTGTSGRFLYNEQFF
CDR3nt: TGCAGTGCCGAGTCAAACACCGGGACTAGCGGAAGATTTTTATACAATGAGCAGTTCTTC

j_gene: TRBJ2-1
abundance: few
v_gene: TRBV27
d_gene: TRBD1
CDR3aa: CASSPWTGGYNEQFF
CDR3nt: TGTGCCAGCAGCCCATGGACAGGGGGGTACAATGAGCAGTTCTTC